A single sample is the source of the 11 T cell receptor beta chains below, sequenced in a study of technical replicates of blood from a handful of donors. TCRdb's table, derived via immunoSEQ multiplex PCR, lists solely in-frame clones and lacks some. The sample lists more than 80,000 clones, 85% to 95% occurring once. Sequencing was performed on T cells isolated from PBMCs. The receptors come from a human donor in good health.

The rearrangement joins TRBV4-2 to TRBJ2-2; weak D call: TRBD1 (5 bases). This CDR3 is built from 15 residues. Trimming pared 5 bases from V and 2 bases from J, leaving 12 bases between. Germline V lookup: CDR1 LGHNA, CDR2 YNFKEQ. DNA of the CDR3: TGTGCCAGCAGCAAGAGTCAGGGTAACACCGGGGAGCTGTTTTTT. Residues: CASSKSQGNTGELFF.

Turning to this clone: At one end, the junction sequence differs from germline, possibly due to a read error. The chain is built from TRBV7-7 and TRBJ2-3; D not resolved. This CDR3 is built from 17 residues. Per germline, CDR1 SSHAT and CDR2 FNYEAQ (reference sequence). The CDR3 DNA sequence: TGTGCTAGCAGCCCAGATCACCTCCCCCCTAGCACAGATACGCAGTATTTT. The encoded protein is CASSPDHLPPSTDTQYF.

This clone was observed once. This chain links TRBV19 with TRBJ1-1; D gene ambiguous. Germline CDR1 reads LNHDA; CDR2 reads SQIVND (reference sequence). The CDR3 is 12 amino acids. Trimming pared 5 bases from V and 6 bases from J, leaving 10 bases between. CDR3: CASSYLGPEAFF. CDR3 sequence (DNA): TGTGCCAGTAGTTACCTTGGCCCTGAAGCTTTCTTT.

CDR3 DNA sequence: TGTGCCAGCAGTAGCGGGAGCTCCTACAATGAGCAGTTCTTC. Translated: CASSSGSSYNEQFF. The chain combines TRBV11-1 with TRBJ2-1; TRBD2 agrees at 9 bases. Trimming cost V 6 bases and J 0 bases; bases outside gene matches: 0. The CDR3 loop spans 14 amino acids. CDR1 and CDR2 (germline): SGHAT, FQDESV (reference sequence).

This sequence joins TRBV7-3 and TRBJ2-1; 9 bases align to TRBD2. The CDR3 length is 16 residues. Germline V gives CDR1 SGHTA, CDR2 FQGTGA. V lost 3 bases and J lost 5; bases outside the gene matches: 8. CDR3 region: CASSFGSSGSHNEQFF. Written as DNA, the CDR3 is TGTGCCAGCAGCTTTGGAAGTAGCGGGAGCCACAATGAGCAGTTCTTC.

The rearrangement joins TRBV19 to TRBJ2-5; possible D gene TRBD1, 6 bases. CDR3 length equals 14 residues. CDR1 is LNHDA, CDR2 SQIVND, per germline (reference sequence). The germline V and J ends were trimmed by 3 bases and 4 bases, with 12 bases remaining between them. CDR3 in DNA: TGTGCCAGTAGTATTAATAGGGGGTTAGAGACCCAGTACTTC. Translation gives CASSINRGLETQYF.

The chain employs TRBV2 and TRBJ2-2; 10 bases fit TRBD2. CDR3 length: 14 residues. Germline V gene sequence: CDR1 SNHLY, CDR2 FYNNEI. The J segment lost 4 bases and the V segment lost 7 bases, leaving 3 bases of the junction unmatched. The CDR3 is CASMGLAFTGELFF. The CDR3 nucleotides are TGTGCCAGCATGGGACTAGCGTTCACCGGGGAGCTGTTTTTT.

CDR3 nucleotides: TGTGCCAGCTCTCACTCCAGTGGTAGCGGGGTCACAGATACGCAGTATTTT. Encoded protein: CASSHSSGSGVTDTQYF. This chain links TRBV18 with TRBJ2-3; 8 positions agree with TRBD2. This CDR3 is built from 17 residues. Losses at the gene ends were 6 bases for V and 2 bases for J; bases not matched to a gene: 13. Germline CDR1 KGHSH, CDR2 LQKENI.

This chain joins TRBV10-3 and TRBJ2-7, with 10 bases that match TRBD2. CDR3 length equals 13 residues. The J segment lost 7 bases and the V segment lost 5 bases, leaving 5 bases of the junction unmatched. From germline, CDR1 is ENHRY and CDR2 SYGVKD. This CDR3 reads CAISQREGREQYF. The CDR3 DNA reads TGTGCCATCAGTCAGCGGGAGGGCCGGGAGCAGTACTTC.

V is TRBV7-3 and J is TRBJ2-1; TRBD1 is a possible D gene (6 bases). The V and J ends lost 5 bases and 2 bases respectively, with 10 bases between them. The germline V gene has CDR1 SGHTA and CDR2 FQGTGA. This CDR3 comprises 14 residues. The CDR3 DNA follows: TGTGCCAGCAGCCAGACAGGCACCTACAATGAGCAGTTCTTC. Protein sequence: CASSQTGTYNEQFF.

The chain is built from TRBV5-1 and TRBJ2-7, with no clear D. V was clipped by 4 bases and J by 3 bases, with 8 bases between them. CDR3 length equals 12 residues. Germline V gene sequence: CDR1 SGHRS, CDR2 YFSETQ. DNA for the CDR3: TGCGCCAGCAGCATCGACAACTACGAGCAGTACTTC. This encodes CASSIDNYEQYF.